A selection of T cell receptor beta chains follows, all from one sample in a study of T-cell memory formation after mild COVID-19. TCRdb processed the 5' RACE reads anew with MiXCR; each CDR3 protein has one entry. This sample yields roughly 580,000 distinct CDR3 sequences, of which roughly 17% are seen a single time; about 11% belongs to the top ten. The specimen was PBMCs or a T cell subset sorted from them (not recorded which). The receptor set was obtained from an adult woman who had mild COVID-19 (a few samples of this study predate the infection). Cell type and time point are not known. CDR3s include the opening cysteine and the closing phenylalanine or tryptophan. The order of the fields is V gene, D gene, clone size, J gene, CDR3 protein, CDR3 DNA. D genes are given only for firm matches. Expanded clones are given a class, and other clones once, few, many or no size at all.

>TRBV7-9|TRBD2|few|TRBJ2-3
CASSLAGTSGVQDTQYF
TGTGCCAGCAGCTTAGCCGGGACTAGCGGGGTTCAAGATACGCAGTATTTT
>TRBV3-1|NA|few|TRBJ2-7
CASSQAGGVDYEQYF
TGTGCCAGCAGCCAGGCCGGAGGGGTGGACTACGAGCAGTACTTC
>TRBV2|TRBD1|NA|TRBJ2-7
CASSEYGTGSSYEQYF
TGTGCCAGCAGTGAATACGGGACAGGGAGCTCCTACGAGCAGTACTTC
>TRBV4-1|NA|few|TRBJ1-2
CASSHPFGTEGFGYTF
TGCGCCAGCAGCCACCCCTTCGGGACGGAAGGCTTCGGCTACACCTTC
>TRBV12-3/TRBV12-4|NA|few|TRBJ1-2
CASSPTGPSDYGYTF
TGTGCCAGCAGCCCAACCGGGCCGTCTGACTATGGCTACACCTTC
>TRBV5-1|TRBD2|NA|TRBJ2-5
CASSPAGGMWETQYF
TGCGCCAGCAGCCCCGCGGGGGGTATGTGGGAGACCCAGTACTTC
>TRBV15|TRBD2|few|TRBJ2-1
CATSRVAGGPLGEQFF
TGTGCCACCAGCAGAGTTGCGGGAGGGCCTCTGGGCGAGCAGTTCTTC
>TRBV7-9|NA|NA|TRBJ1-5
CASSPESAGRNQPQHF
TGTGCCAGCAGCCCAGAATCAGCAGGCCGAAATCAGCCCCAGCATTTT
>TRBV29-1|NA|few|TRBJ2-3
CSVDSSDTQYF
TGCAGCGTTGACTCTTCAGATACGCAGTATTTT
>TRBV18|TRBD1|NA|TRBJ1-1
CASSPLGTGPSHTEAFF
TGTGCCAGCTCACCACTAGGGACAGGACCATCCCACACTGAAGCTTTCTTT
>TRBV13|NA|few|TRBJ2-7
CASSLGRGAPGRAYEQYF
TGTGCCAGCAGCTTAGGTAGGGGGGCCCCCGGCCGGGCCTACGAGCAGTACTTC
>TRBV20-1|NA|many|TRBJ1-2
CSARAGEAF
TGCAGTGCTAGAGCAGGGGAGGCCTTC
>TRBV4-2|TRBD2|few|TRBJ2-7
CASSQDRTGGAYEQYF
TGTGCCAGCAGCCAAGACAGGACGGGGGGGGCCTACGAGCAGTACTTC
>TRBV24-1|TRBD1|NA|TRBJ2-7
CATSGLSDRGYEQYF
TGTGCCACCAGTGGGCTGTCGGACAGGGGCTACGAGCAGTACTTC
>TRBV20-1|TRBD1|NA|TRBJ2-2
CSARIQGEDAGELFF
TGCAGTGCTAGAATACAGGGGGAGGACGCCGGGGAGCTGTTTTTT
>TRBV13|NA|NA|TRBJ2-1
CASSLWTFGEQFF
TGTGCCAGCAGCTTATGGACATTCGGTGAGCAGTTCTTC
>TRBV11-3|TRBD2|few|TRBJ2-1
CASSSRRGSGGHNEQFF
TGTGCCAGCAGCTCCCGTCGGGGAAGCGGGGGGCATAATGAGCAGTTCTTC
>TRBV6-2/TRBV6-3|NA|few|TRBJ2-7
CASRIPAYEQYF
TGTGCCAGCAGGATTCCGGCCTACGAGCAGTACTTC
>TRBV12-3/TRBV12-4|NA|NA|TRBJ1-6
CASSLADNSPLHF
TGTGCCAGCAGTCTAGCGGATAATTCACCCCTCCACTTT
>TRBV3-1|NA|NA|TRBJ1-2
CASSPGYNYGYTF
TGTGCCAGCAGCCCAGGGTACAACTATGGCTACACCTTC
>TRBV4-3|TRBD1|NA|TRBJ2-7
CASSPGQGRDEKYF
TGCGCCAGCAGCCCAGGACAGGGGAGGGACGAGAAGTACTTC
>TRBV11-2|TRBD2|many|TRBJ2-2
CASSDASGGRGRSGELFF
TGTGCCAGCAGCGACGCTAGCGGGGGCCGAGGGAGGTCCGGGGAGCTGTTTTTT
>TRBV7-8|NA|few|TRBJ1-5
CASRPPGSNQPQHF
TGTGCCAGCCGGCCACCAGGTAGCAATCAGCCCCAGCATTTT
>TRBV20-1|NA|NA|TRBJ1-1
CSARDFQNTEAFF
TGCAGTGCTAGAGATTTTCAGAACACTGAAGCTTTCTTT
>TRBV3-1|NA|NA|TRBJ2-4
CASSDSGTKNIQYF
TGTGCCAGCAGCGACTCCGGAACCAAAAACATTCAGTACTTC
>TRBV5-4|NA|few|TRBJ2-7
CASSLEWPANAYEQYF
TGTGCCAGCAGCTTGGAATGGCCAGCTAATGCCTACGAGCAGTACTTC
>TRBV7-2|TRBD1|many|TRBJ2-5
CASSPRGHSLGTQYF
TGTGCCAGCAGCCCGAGGGGGCATTCACTGGGGACCCAGTACTTC
>TRBV18|NA|NA|TRBJ2-2
CASSPAGPTNTGELFF
TGTGCCAGCTCACCGGCGGGGCCGACGAACACCGGGGAGCTGTTTTTT
>TRBV3-1|NA|NA|TRBJ1-2
CASSQGLASNYGYTF
TGTGCCAGCAGCCAAGGGTTGGCAAGTAACTATGGCTACACCTTC
>TRBV30|TRBD2|NA|TRBJ2-3
CAWSLTGGFTDTQYF
TGTGCCTGGAGCCTGACGGGGGGGTTCACAGATACGCAGTATTTT